The clone carrying this T cell receptor beta chain was observed a handful of times. Its specificity is not known. Here immunoSEQ multiplex PCR was the method, and the copy in TCRdb shows in-frame clones only, minus some. The sample shows 35,000 to 45,000 clones, none of them appearing just once. This record belongs to a study of T cells after posttransplantation cyclophosphamide. Study observations and caveats: Donor-recipient repertoire similarity was low at 1-2 months, rising over year one. Recipient CMV seropositivity and CMV reactivation strongly tracked TRB clonality. Skin or GI-infiltrating T cells shared few TRB sequences with blood.

This related bone marrow graft donor gave peripheral blood on the day of marrow donation. Germline assignment: CDR1 MNHEY and CDR2 SMNVEV (reference sequence). V gave up 3 bases and J gave up 0 bases, with 15 bases separating them. The CDR3 loop spans 17 amino acids. The chain couples TRBV27 to TRBJ2-4; tentative D call: TRBD2 (7 bases). The material sequenced was PBMCs. This clonotype was obtained from a man in his forties in good health, CMV-negative, and a related stem cell transplant donor. The chain's CDR3 is CASSFRGGVTAKNIQYF. For the CDR3, the DNA is TGTGCCAGCAGTTTCAGGGGAGGGGTTACAGCCAAAAACATTCAGTACTTC.